The sequence of this T cell receptor (beta chain) was determined in a study of blood T cell repertoires in COVID-19. Overall study context: Material from acute and convalescent COVID-19 was sourced from the United States, Italy and Spain. Sources were T cells, B-cell-depleted T cells, or PBMCs; the material itself was cDNA or gDNA.

This clone was seen once. In the study's own analysis: Estimation of nucleated cell counts was performed using reference gene primer amplification. Generated by immunoSEQ multiplex PCR, the TCRdb table keeps only in-frame clones and is missing some. V and J calls and clone size are those listed in that table; D and trimming were worked out from the DNA. Altogether 200,000 to 250,000 clones are present, approximately 83% being singletons, with the ten largest covering more than 2.5%. Germline CDR1 SNHLY, CDR2 FYNNEI. The CDR3 covers 12 residues. V was clipped by 6 bases and J by 5 bases, with 10 bases between them.

The source is a young woman who had recovered from COVID-19. Specimen: peripheral blood. The chain links TRBV2 to TRBJ1-2, with D tentatively TRBD1 (6 bases). The CDR3 region is CASRDRDYGYTF. For the CDR3, the DNA is TGTGCCAGCAGGGACAGAGATTATGGCTACACCTTC.